Below, 19 T cell receptor beta chains from the same sample are listed, as sequenced in a study of cytomegalovirus exposure and HLA in healthy donors. The PCR made use of 60 Vbeta and 13 Jbeta primers. Generated by immunoSEQ multiplex PCR, the TCRdb table keeps only in-frame clones and is missing some. The sample lists fewer than 250,000 clones, around three quarters seen once, with around 1.6% in the top ten. What was sequenced was PBMCs. The receptors were gathered from a woman younger than 30 in good health and CMV-seronegative.

The genes are TRBV11-3 and TRBJ2-1, with 12 bases identical to TRBD2. The length of the CDR3 is 17 residues. Germline V gene sequence: CDR1 SGHNT, CDR2 YENEEA. Trimming removed 1 base from V and 5 bases from J; junction bases left unmatched: 6. CDR3 residues: CASSLVASGRANNEQFF. In DNA form, the CDR3 reads TGTGCCAGCAGCTTAGTGGCTAGCGGGAGGGCTAACAATGAGCAGTTCTTC. Together with reference TRBV11-3 and TRBJ2-1, the CDR3 gives the full variable domain: EAGVVQSPRYKIIEKKQPVAFWCNPISGHNTLYWYLQNLGQGPELLIRYENEEAVDDSQLPKDRFSAERLKGVDSTLKIQPAELGDSAVYLCASSLVASGRANNEQFFGPGTRLTVL.

The chain recombines TRBV30 with TRBJ2-1; TRBD1 matches at 10 bases. This CDR3 contains 13 residues. V lost 2 bases and J lost 12; bases outside the gene matches: 7. Germline V gene lookup returns CDR1 GTSNPN and CDR2 SVGIG (reference sequence). The CDR3 DNA reads TGTGCCTGGAGTCCCGACAGGGGGCAGGGGCAGTTCTTC. Encoded protein: CAWSPDRGQGQFF.

The V call is TRBV18, the J call TRBJ1-2; D is uncertain. There are 15 residues in the CDR3. Trimming removed 0 bases at V and 4 bases at J, with 12 bases between. Germline-derived CDR1 and CDR2 are KGHSH and LQKENI. This CDR3 reads CASSPPEKLGYGYTF. The CDR3 DNA sequence: TGTGCCAGCTCACCACCCGAGAAACTAGGCTATGGCTACACCTTC.

This clone has a handful of counts. The J gene is TRBJ2-1, the V gene TRBV5-1; 7 bases are shared with TRBD2. The CDR3 runs to 16 residues. Germline lookup yields CDR1 SGHRS and CDR2 YFSETQ. Losses at the gene ends were 6 bases for V and 2 bases for J; bases not matched to a gene: 11. In nucleotides, the CDR3 is TGCGCCAGCACCCGAAGCGGGACCCCCACCTACAATGAGCAGTTCTTC. Its translation: CASTRSGTPTYNEQFF.

The chain is built from TRBV19 and TRBJ2-1, with 7 nucleotides matching TRBD1. The V and J ends lost 4 bases and 5 bases, in that order; junction bases with no gene match: 11. This CDR3 region has 16 residues. CDR1 LNHDA and CDR2 SQIVND come from the germline V gene (reference sequence). CDR3: CASSTPSGTAHNEQFF. Written as DNA, the CDR3 is TGTGCCAGTAGTACTCCCTCCGGGACAGCACACAATGAGCAGTTCTTC. Drawing the rest from reference TRBV19 and TRBJ2-1, the complete variable domain is DGGITQSPKYLFRKEGQNVTLSCEQNLNHDAMYWYRQDPGQGLRLIYYSQIVNDFQKGDIAEGYSVSREKKESFPLTVTSAQKNPTAFYLCASSTPSGTAHNEQFFGPGTRLTVL.

A few counts support this clone. The chain employs TRBV5-1 and TRBJ2-7; D is undetermined. This CDR3 contains 12 residues. Germline CDR1 reads SGHRS; CDR2 reads YFSETQ. Trimming removed 4 bases from V and 3 bases from J, with 8 bases in between. Here the CDR3 reads CASSPDNYEQYF. The CDR3 nucleotides are TGCGCCAGCAGCCCCGACAACTACGAGCAGTACTTC.

The chain uses TRBV4-1 and TRBJ2-5, with 15 nucleotides matching TRBD2. CDR3 length: 18 amino acids. The germline V gene encodes CDR1 MGHRA and CDR2 YSYEKL. Trimming took 1 base from V and 2 from J; bases not matched to a gene: 5. This CDR3 is CASSQAPGLAGGQETQYF. CDR3 nucleotides: TGCGCCAGCAGCCAAGCCCCGGGACTAGCGGGGGGACAAGAGACCCAGTACTTC.

This clone came up a few times. The chain uses TRBV6-6 and TRBJ1-4; D uncertain. V lost 0 bases and J lost 0, with 5 bases in between. Germline values: CDR1 MNHNY, CDR2 SVGAGI (reference sequence). The CDR3 runs 15 residues. CDR3 DNA sequence: TGTGCCAGCAGTTACTCAGCTTCAACTAATGAAAAACTGTTTTTT. This codes for CASSYSASTNEKLFF.

V is TRBV5-6 and J is TRBJ1-2; tentative D call: TRBD1 (6 bases). The CDR3 sequence is 13 residues long. The V gene's germline CDR1 is SGHDT and CDR2 YYEEEE. The V end lost 3 bases, the J end lost 2 bases, and 8 bases lay between the germline ends. In DNA form, the CDR3 reads TGTGCCAGCAGCTCCGGGACAAACTATGGCTACACCTTC. It specifies CASSSGTNYGYTF.

The gene calls are TRBV5-1 and TRBJ2-7, with D uncertain. CDR3 length: 14 amino acids. Trimming shortened V by 2 bases and J by 5 bases, and 14 bases separated the two germline ends. Germline values: CDR1 SGHRS, CDR2 YFSETQ. CDR3 sequence: CASSFGGVINEQYF. The CDR3 region has the DNA TGCGCCAGCAGCTTTGGCGGAGTTATTAACGAGCAGTACTTC.

The chain employs TRBV4-2 and TRBJ2-7, with TRBD1 matching over 9 bases. The J segment lost 5 bases and the V segment lost 1 base, leaving 3 bases of the junction unmatched. This CDR3 has 14 amino acids. The germline V gene encodes CDR1 LGHNA and CDR2 YNFKEQ. CDR3 amino acids: CASSQGQGVHEQYF. In nucleotides, the CDR3 is TGTGCCAGCAGCCAAGGACAGGGGGTTCACGAGCAGTACTTC.

This chain connects TRBV28 to TRBJ1-1; 9 bases map to TRBD1. Germline CDR1 reads MDHEN; CDR2 reads SYDVKM. The CDR3 sequence is 13 residues long. J was trimmed by 8 bases and V by 5 bases; bases with no gene match: 6. In DNA, the CDR3 is TGTGCCAGCAGTCAAAACAGGGGGCGGGAAGCTTTCTTT. It is translated as CASSQNRGREAFF.

The chain has TRBV5-4 and TRBJ2-7; 9 nucleotides match TRBD2. CDR3 size: 16 residues. Germline-derived CDR1 and CDR2 are SGHNT and YYREEE (reference sequence). The V gene end was trimmed by 4 bases and the J gene end by 3 bases; junction bases not matched to a gene: 11. The CDR3 DNA reads TGTGCCAGCAGCCTAACCCCGGGACTAGCAGGCTACGAGCAGTACTTC. It encodes CASSLTPGLAGYEQYF.

This rearrangement joins TRBV9 to TRBJ2-7; 10 bases are shared with TRBD2. Germline assignment: CDR1 SGDLS and CDR2 YYNGEE. V lost 3 bases to trimming and J lost 2 bases; unmatched junction nucleotides: 14. The CDR3 is 18 residues long. The CDR3 sequence: CASSADLTGTSATYEQYF. Here the CDR3 DNA reads TGTGCCAGCAGCGCGGATTTGACCGGGACTAGCGCCACCTACGAGCAGTACTTC.

The rearrangement uses TRBV5-1 and TRBJ2-3; weak D call: TRBD1 (6 bases). The CDR3 consists of 16 residues. The germline V gene has CDR1 SGHRS and CDR2 YFSETQ. V lost 5 bases to trimming and J lost 0 bases, with 16 bases between them. CDR3 in DNA: TGCGCCAGCAGTAGGGGGTACAGCACTAGCACAGATACGCAGTATTTT. It codes for CASSRGYSTSTDTQYF.

V gene TRBV6-6 combines with J gene TRBJ2-7, with 12 bases aligning to TRBD2. Unmatched junction bases numbered 4, after V lost 0 bases and J lost 4 bases. Germline values: CDR1 MNHNY, CDR2 SVGAGI (reference sequence). The CDR3 consists of 16 residues. DNA of the CDR3: TGTGCCAGCAGTTACTCACGGACTAGCGGGACATACGAGCAGTACTTC. It encodes CASSYSRTSGTYEQYF.

The chain carries TRBV9 and TRBJ2-7; TRBD1 is a possible D gene (6 bases). The CDR3 has 18 amino acids. V shed 4 bases and J shed 0 bases, with 23 bases lying between them. CDR1 is SGDLS and CDR2 is YYNGEE in the germline V gene. DNA for the CDR3: TGTGCCAGCAGCCCCCGAATGGGACAAAACCGAAGCTCCTACGAGCAGTACTTC. This translates into CASSPRMGQNRSSYEQYF.

This chain connects TRBV15 to TRBJ2-3; D might be TRBD1 (6 bases). CDR3 size: 17 residues. Trimming shortened V by 0 bases and J by 1 base, and 14 bases separated the two germline ends. In germline, CDR1 is LNHNV, CDR2 YYDKDF (reference sequence). The CDR3 DNA follows: TGTGCCACCAGCAGAGATTTAAGGTCAGGGGGCACAGATACGCAGTATTTT. Protein sequence: CATSRDLRSGGTDTQYF.

This chain links TRBV5-1 with TRBJ2-1; no clear D. The CDR3 length is 13 residues. Trimming removed 2 bases from V and 4 bases from J, with 7 bases in between. Looked up from germline, CDR1 is SGHRS and CDR2 is YFSETQ. The CDR3 sequence: CASSLTKYNEQFF. CDR3 bases: TGCGCCAGCAGCTTAACAAAATACAATGAGCAGTTCTTC.